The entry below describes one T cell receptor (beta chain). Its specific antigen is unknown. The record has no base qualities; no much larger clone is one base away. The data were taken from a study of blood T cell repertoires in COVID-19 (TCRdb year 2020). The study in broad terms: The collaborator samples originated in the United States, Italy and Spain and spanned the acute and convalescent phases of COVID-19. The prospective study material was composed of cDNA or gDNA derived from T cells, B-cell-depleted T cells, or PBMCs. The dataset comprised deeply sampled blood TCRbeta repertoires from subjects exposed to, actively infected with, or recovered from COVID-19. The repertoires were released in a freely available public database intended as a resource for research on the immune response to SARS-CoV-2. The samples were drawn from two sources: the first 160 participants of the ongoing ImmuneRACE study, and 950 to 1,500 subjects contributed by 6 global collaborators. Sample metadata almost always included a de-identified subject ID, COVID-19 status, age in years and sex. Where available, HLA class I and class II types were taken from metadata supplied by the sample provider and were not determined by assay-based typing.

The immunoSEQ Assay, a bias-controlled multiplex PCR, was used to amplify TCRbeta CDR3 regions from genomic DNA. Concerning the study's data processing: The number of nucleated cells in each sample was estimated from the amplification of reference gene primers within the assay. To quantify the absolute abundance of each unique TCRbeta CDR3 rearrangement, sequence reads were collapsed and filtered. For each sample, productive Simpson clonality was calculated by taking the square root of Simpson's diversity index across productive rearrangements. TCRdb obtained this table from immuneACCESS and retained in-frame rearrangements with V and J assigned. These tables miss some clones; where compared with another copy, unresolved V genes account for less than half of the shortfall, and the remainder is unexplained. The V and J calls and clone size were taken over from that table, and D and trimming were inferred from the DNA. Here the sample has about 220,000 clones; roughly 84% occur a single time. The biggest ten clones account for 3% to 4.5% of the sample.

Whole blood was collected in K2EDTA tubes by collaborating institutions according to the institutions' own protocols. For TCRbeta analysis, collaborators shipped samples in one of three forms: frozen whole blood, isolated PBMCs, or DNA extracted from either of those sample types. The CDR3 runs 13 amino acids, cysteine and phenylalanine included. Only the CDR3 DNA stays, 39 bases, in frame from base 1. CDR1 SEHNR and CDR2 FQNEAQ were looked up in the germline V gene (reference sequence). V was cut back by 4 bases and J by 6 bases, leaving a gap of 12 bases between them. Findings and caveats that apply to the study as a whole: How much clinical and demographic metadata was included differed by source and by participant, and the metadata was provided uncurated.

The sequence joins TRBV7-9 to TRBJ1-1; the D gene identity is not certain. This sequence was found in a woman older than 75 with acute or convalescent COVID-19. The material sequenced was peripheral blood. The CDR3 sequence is CASSSPRGSEAFF. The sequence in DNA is TGTGCCAGCAGCTCCCCGAGAGGCTCTGAAGCTTTCTTT.